This T cell receptor (beta chain) was sequenced in a study of T cell responses to AZD1222 COVID-19 vaccine (dated by TCRdb to about 2021). Concerning the study at large: AZD1222 recipients given second doses at about 4 weeks or at about 12 weeks were pooled, since spike-specific TCR depth and breadth were not found to differ between the two schedules. A total of 233 trial participants underwent TCR sequencing, of whom nearly 210 had received two doses of AZD1222 and about 25 had received two doses of the MenACWY control vaccine. Enrollment into the trials was organized by age into subgroups of 18-55, 56-69 and 70-plus years, and those subgroups contained about 160, 30 and 59 TCR-sequenced participants, respectively.

Overall results and qualifications from the work: The 56-69-year group was small, and its depth increase did not reach significance, likely because of low power. After two AZD1222 doses, both the breadth and the depth of spike-specific TCRs were significantly higher than at day 0 and than in MenACWY recipients. CD4 TCRs associated with the vaccine covered the entire spike protein, and the dominant responses were in regions 160-218 and 743-854. Because no samples from the day 14 peak response were available, repertoires could be characterized only after the peak T cell response. Most participants were white British and females outnumbered males, and the authors suggested that clonal diversity may have been underestimated. Nearly half of unique spike-specific TCRs reportedly recognized epitopes outside regions mutated in the B.1.351 and B.1.1.7 variants. Conclusions about previously exposed vaccinees are limited because only six or seven AZD1222 recipients were SARS-CoV-2 seropositive at baseline.

Notes on this clone: Its binding antigen is unknown. No quality values exist for individual bases; no much larger clone is one base distant.

The CDR3 numbers 16 residues from cysteine through phenylalanine. Only the CDR3 portion is preserved as DNA: 48 bases, with reading frame beginning at the first base. The germline V gene provides CDR1 SGHAT and CDR2 FQNNGV. V loses 0 bases at its end and J loses 3 bases; junction bases beyond the gene matches: 7. Taken with the paper, the label for time point translates to: baseline before first vaccination. The vaccinee samples were drawn from two UK trials, COV001 and COV002, one of which was a single-blind randomized controlled phase 2/3 trial testing AZD1222 (ChAdOx1 nCoV-19) in healthy adults. For TCRbeta chain sequencing, PBMC samples were collected from trial participants at day 0 and at day 28 after the second dose. The CDR3 regions of human TCRbeta chains were subjected to immunosequencing. The original pipeline was this. TCRs in the repertoires were matched against a reference library of SARS-CoV-2-specific TCRs that had been generated with the MIRA antigen-specificity platform. Breadth was defined as the fraction of unique TCRs that were SARS-CoV-2-associated. Depth was defined as the fraction of total T cells that were SARS-CoV-2-associated. Using the MIRA data, every spike-specific TCR was mapped to the spike region that the TCR reacted to and assigned to either a CD4 or a CD8 class. Log10-transformed breadth and depth values were compared by one-way ANOVA with Sidak's multiple comparisons tests. TCRdb retrieved this table from immuneACCESS and kept in-frame rearrangements only. Not all clones are present; in checked studies, unresolved V genes account for under half, and no reason is known for the remainder. The V and J calls and clone size are taken from that table; D and trimming were inferred from the DNA. Within this sample are over 100,000 clones, with about 91% of them counted one time only. In total, the top ten clones hold 1.7% of the sample.

This receptor chain uses TRBV11-2 and TRBJ2-7; 8 central nucleotides agree with TRBD2. The TCR originated in an adult in good health. The source material was peripheral blood, sampled on day 0 of AZD1222 vaccination. The DNA is as follows: TGTGCCAGCAGCTTAGATCTTGTCGGGGGGGACTACGAGCAGTACTTC. It translates as CASSLDLVGGDYEQYF.